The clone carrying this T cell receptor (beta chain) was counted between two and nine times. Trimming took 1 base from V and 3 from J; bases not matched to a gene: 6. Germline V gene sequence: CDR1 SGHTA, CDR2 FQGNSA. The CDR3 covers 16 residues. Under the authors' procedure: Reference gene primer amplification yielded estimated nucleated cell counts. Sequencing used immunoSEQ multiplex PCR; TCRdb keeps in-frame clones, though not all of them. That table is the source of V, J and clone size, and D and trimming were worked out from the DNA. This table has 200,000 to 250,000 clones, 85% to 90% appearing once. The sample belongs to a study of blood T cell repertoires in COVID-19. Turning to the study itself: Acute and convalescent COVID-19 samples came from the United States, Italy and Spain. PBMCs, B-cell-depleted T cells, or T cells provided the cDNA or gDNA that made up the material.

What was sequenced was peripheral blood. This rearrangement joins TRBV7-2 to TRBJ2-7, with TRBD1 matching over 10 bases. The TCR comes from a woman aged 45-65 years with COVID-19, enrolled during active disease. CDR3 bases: TGTGCCAGCAGCTTAGTAGGGACAGGGGCCAACTACGAGCAGTACTTC. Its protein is CASSLVGTGANYEQYF.